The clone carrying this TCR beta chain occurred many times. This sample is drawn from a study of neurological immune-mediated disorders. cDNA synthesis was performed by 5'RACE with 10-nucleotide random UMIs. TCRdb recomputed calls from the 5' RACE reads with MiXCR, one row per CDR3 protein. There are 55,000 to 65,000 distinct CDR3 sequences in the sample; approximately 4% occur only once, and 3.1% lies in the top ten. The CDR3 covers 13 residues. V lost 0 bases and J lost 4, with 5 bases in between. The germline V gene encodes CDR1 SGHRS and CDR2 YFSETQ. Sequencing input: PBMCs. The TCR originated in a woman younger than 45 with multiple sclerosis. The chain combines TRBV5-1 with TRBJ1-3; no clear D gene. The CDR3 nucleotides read TGCGCCAGCAGCTTGGACCCCGGAAACACCATATATTTT. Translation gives CASSLDPGNTIYF.